The table lists the clone carrying this T cell receptor beta chain with a count of one. Its target is not known. The data originate from a study of post-analysis software for immune sequencing data. Study background: Disease courses included relapsing-remitting, secondary progressive and progressive-relapsing multiple sclerosis.

Unique molecular identifiers were built into the TCR beta cDNA libraries. The yield from approximately 1 to 10 million T cells was roughly 0.5 million cDNA molecules in total. Using its own MiXCR run on the PCR reads, TCRdb lists one record per CDR3 protein. Counted here are 800,000 to 950,000 distinct CDR3 sequences, approximately 57% occurring once; the ten biggest clones make up approximately 4.2%. This CDR3 contains 14 residues. Germline-derived CDR1 and CDR2 are DFQATT and SNEGSKA (reference sequence). V shed 1 base and J shed 2 bases, with 11 bases lying between them. The study's findings and limits: Roughly 5 TRBV segments, including TRBV5-6, TRBV5-1 and TRBV20-1, were more frequent in patients than controls. F measure showed strong co-clustering of same-batch samples. Multiple sclerosis patients had significantly lower normalized Chao1 diversity than controls.

This TCR derives from a girl aged 10-17 years with multiple sclerosis. Input material: blood. The gene calls are TRBV20-1 and TRBJ2-5; D might be TRBD1 or TRBD2, each matching 5 bases. This CDR3 reads CSARVGEQQETQYF. The CDR3 DNA reads TGCAGTGCTAGAGTGGGGGAACAACAAGAGACCCAGTACTTC.